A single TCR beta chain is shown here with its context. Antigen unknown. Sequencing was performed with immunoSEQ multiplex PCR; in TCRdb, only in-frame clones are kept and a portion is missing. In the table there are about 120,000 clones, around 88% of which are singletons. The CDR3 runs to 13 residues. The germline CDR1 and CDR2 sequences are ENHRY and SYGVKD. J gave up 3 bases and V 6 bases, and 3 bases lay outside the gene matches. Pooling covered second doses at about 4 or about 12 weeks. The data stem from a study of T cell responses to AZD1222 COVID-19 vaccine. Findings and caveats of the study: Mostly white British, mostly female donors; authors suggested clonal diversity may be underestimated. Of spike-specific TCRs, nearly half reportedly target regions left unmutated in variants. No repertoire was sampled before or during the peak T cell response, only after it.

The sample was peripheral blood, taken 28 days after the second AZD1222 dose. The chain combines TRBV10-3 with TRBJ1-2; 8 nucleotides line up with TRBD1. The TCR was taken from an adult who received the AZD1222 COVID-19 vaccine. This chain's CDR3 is CAISDRGDYGYTF. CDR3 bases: TGTGCCATCAGCGACAGGGGCGACTATGGCTACACCTTC.